The sequence of this T cell receptor beta chain was determined in a study of Ad26.COV2.S vaccination and SARS-CoV-2 variants. Study-wide context: Donor got 5x10^10 or 1x10^11 viral particles of Ad26.COV2.S.

Produced via immunoSEQ multiplex PCR; TCRdb's table is partial and in-frame only. The data show about 350,000 clones, with approximately 90% seen just once and around 4.5% held by the top ten. Findings and limits, study-wide: Individuals receiving vaccine had higher spike-specific TCR breadth than placebo recipients did.

Regarding this clone: The antigen is unknown.

The treatment here: 15 to 20 received Ad26.COV2.S at low or high dose, single or two shots; a few received placebo; per-sample allocation not given. Specimen acquisition occurred on day 63 following the initial vaccine or placebo injection. The donor's status was that of an adult aged 18-55 years in Boston. The source was peripheral blood, collected in a trial of Ad26.COV2.S vaccine versus placebo. This TCR derives from a person aged 18-60 years who received the Ad26.COV2.S COVID-19 vaccine or a placebo.

CDR3 DNA sequence: TGTGCCAGCACTGGGACGGTTAACTACGAGCAGTACTTC. Amino acids: CASTGTVNYEQYF. The chain links TRBV28 to TRBJ2-7, with D perhaps being TRBD1 or TRBD2 (5 bases each). The CDR3 consists of 13 residues. The germline gives CDR1 MDHEN, CDR2 SYDVKM. Trimming removed 7 bases from V and 3 bases from J, with 13 bases in between.